The rows below give T cell receptor beta chains drawn from one sample of a study of regulatory T cells in long-lasting Graves disease. TCRdb re-called the multiplex PCR reads through MiXCR, storing one row per CDR3 protein. The data hold 700,000 or so distinct CDR3 sequences, with around 32% observed a single time. This specimen consisted of peripheral blood mononuclear cells (PBMCs), obtained when the disease was refractory, from a patient treated with antithyroid drugs. The receptors come from a female donor with Graves disease. Each CDR3 is given with its conserved first and last residue. A D gene is named only where the DNA matches it firmly. Part of the rows lack a size; the others show once, few, many or a class for expanded clones.

j_call	clone_size	d_call	v_call	cdr3_aa	cdr3_nt
TRBJ1-2	-	-	TRBV19	CASSLRQENNYGYTF	TGTGCCAGTAGTCTACGACAGGAGAATAACTATGGCTACACCTTC
TRBJ1-5	many	-	TRBV28	CASSEEHDSHPSNQPQHF	TGTGCCAGCAGTGAGGAACACGACAGCCACCCTAGCAATCAGCCCCAGCATTTT
TRBJ1-2	many	-	TRBV20-1	CSARRGLYGYTF	TGCAGTGCTAGACGCGGACTCTATGGCTACACCTTC
TRBJ1-2	-	-	TRBV19	CASSRDPDRGYTF	TGTGCCAGTAGCCGGGACCCCGACCGGGGCTACACCTTC
TRBJ2-7	-	-	TRBV7-2	CASHLGAGAFYEQYF	TGTGCCAGCCATTTGGGGGCCGGGGCCTTTTACGAGCAGTACTTC
TRBJ1-2	many	TRBD1	TRBV2	CATAGTGGYGYTF	TGTGCCACCGCGGGGACAGGGGGCTATGGCTACACCTTC
TRBJ1-1	few	-	TRBV11-2	CASSPRGAMNTEAFF	TGTGCCAGCAGCCCCAGGGGAGCCATGAACACTGAAGCTTTCTTT
TRBJ1-2	-	-	TRBV30	CAWSVRVYGYTF	TGTGCCTGGAGTGTAAGAGTATATGGCTACACCTTC
TRBJ1-3	once	TRBD1	TRBV20-1	CSARDWTGANTIYF	TGCAGTGCTAGAGATTGGACAGGGGCGAACACCATATATTTT
TRBJ1-4	few	-	TRBV6-1	CASRLGWANEKLFF	TGTGCCAGCAGGTTGGGGTGGGCTAATGAAAAACTGTTTTTT
TRBJ2-7	-	TRBD1	TRBV12-3/TRBV12-4	CASSPGQGRGQYF	TGTGCCAGCAGTCCGGGACAGGGTAGAGGGCAGTACTTC
TRBJ1-1	-	-	TRBV10-3	CAISGNRDTFSATEAFF	TGTGCCATCAGTGGAAACCGGGACACCTTCTCTGCCACTGAAGCTTTCTTT
TRBJ2-7	-	-	TRBV5-1	CASALGSGPYEQYF	TGCGCCAGCGCCTTAGGTAGCGGCCCCTACGAGCAGTACTTC
TRBJ2-7	few	TRBD2	TRBV20-1	CSARPIAGDYEQYF	TGCAGTGCTAGACCCATAGCGGGCGACTACGAGCAGTACTTC
TRBJ2-7	-	TRBD2	TRBV30	CAWSLAGYEQYF	TGTGCCTGGAGCTTAGCGGGCTACGAGCAGTACTTC
TRBJ2-7	-	-	TRBV15	CATSRGLGGGAYEQYF	TGTGCCACCAGCAGAGGTCTCGGTGGTGGAGCCTACGAGCAGTACTTC
TRBJ2-4	-	TRBD2	TRBV6-2/TRBV6-3	CASNVAGGPRNTQYF	TGTGCCAGCAACGTAGCGGGAGGGCCACGTAACACTCAGTACTTC
TRBJ2-5	-	-	TRBV2	CASSVGFIGGPGQETQYF	TGTGCCAGCAGTGTTGGGTTTATCGGAGGGCCAGGTCAAGAGACCCAGTACTTC
TRBJ2-7	few	TRBD1	TRBV11-3	CASSSRDRAYEQYF	TGTGCCAGCAGCTCCAGGGACAGGGCCTACGAGCAGTACTTC
TRBJ1-5	-	-	TRBV27	CASSYDQRGSQHF	TGTGCCAGCAGTTACGACCAGAGGGGGTCCCAGCATTTT
TRBJ1-2	few	-	TRBV6-1	CASSGGSGPYGYTF	TGTGCCAGCAGTGGAGGTTCGGGACCCTATGGCTACACCTTC
TRBJ2-4	few	-	TRBV7-2	CASSLDFGGHSAKNIQYF	TGTGCCAGCAGCTTAGATTTTGGCGGGCATTCCGCCAAAAACATTCAGTACTTC
TRBJ2-7	-	TRBD2	TRBV7-2	CASSPGLAGGAYEQYF	TGTGCCAGCAGCCCGGGACTAGCGGGCGGAGCCTACGAGCAGTACTTC
TRBJ2-5	-	TRBD2	TRBV6-1	CASRVPGLAYQETQYF	TGTGCCAGCAGGGTTCCGGGACTAGCGTATCAAGAGACCCAGTACTTC